The present TCR beta chain was sequenced within a study of human T cells and chemical hapten exposure. Study-wide background: Among samples, TCR yields varied mainly because of small differences in pooled library volume. Findings and caveats of the study: Sensitizing with DPC caused no change in TCRs above 1 in 1000 frequency.

The library tagged each cDNA molecule with unique molecular identifiers. TCRdb called the RACE reads again in MiXCR, with one record for every CDR3 protein. The sample includes tens of thousands of distinct CDR3 sequences, 7% to 8.5% of them seen just once. This clonotype has a count of ten or more. The antigen is unknown. The CDR3 is 13 amino acids. Per the germline V gene, CDR1 is SGDLS and CDR2 is YYNGEE. Trimming shortened V by 0 bases and J by 2 bases, and 4 bases separated the two germline ends. Time point given: healthy volunteer bleed at 2 weeks. The authors' total RNA extraction used unfractionated whole blood.

V is TRBV9 and J is TRBJ2-3; D gene uncertain. Sequenced sample: whole blood. The TCR was taken from a human donor in good health. Some clones in this sample may be carry-over from other donors' samples. CDR3 bases: TGTGCCAGCAGCGTAGTCTCCACAGATACGCAGTATTTT. This codes for CASSVVSTDTQYF.